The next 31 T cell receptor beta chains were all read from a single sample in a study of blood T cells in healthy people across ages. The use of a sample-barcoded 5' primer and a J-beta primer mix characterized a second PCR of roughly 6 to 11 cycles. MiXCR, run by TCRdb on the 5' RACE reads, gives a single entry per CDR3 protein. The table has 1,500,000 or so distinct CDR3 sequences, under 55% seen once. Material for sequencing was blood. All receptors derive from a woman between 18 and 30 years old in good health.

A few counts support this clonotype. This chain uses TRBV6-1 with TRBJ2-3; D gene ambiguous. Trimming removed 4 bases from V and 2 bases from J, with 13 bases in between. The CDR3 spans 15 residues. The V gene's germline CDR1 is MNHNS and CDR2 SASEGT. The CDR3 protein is CASSGQAVYTDTQYF. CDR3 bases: TGTGCCAGCAGTGGCCAGGCGGTCTACACAGATACGCAGTATTTT.

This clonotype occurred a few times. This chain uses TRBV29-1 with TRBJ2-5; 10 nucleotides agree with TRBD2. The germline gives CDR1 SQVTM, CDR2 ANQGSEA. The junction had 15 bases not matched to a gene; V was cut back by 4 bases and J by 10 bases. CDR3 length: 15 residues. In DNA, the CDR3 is TGCAGCGTTGCGTTCGAGGGGCTAGCGGGGGTAGTCCAGTACTTC. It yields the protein CSVAFEGLAGVVQYF.

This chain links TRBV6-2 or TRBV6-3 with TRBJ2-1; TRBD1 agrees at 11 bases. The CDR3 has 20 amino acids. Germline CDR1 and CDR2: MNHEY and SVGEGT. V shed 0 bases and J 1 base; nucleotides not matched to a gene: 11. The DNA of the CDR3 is TGTGCCAGCAGTTACTCAAACCGGGACAGGGGGACCCTTTCCTACAATGAGCAGTTCTTC. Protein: CASSYSNRDRGTLSYNEQFF.

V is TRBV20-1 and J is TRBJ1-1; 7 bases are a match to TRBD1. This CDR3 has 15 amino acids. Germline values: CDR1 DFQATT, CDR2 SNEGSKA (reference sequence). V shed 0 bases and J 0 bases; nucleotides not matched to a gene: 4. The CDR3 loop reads CSARETGSVNTEAFF. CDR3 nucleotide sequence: TGCAGTGCTAGAGAGACAGGGAGTGTGAACACTGAAGCTTTCTTT.

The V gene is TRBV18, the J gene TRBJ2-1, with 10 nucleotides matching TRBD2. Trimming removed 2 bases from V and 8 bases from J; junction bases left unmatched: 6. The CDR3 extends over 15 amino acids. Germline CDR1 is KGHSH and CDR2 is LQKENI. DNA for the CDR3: TGTGCCAGCTCACCAGCAGCGGGGGGGCCCTATGAGCAGTTCTTC. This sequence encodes CASSPAAGGPYEQFF.

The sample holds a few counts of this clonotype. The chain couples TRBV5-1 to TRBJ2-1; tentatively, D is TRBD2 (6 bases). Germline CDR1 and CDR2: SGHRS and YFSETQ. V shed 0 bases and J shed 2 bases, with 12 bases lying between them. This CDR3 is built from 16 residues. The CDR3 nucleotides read TGCGCCAGCAGCTTGGTAGGCGGGAACACCTACAATGAGCAGTTCTTC. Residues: CASSLVGGNTYNEQFF.

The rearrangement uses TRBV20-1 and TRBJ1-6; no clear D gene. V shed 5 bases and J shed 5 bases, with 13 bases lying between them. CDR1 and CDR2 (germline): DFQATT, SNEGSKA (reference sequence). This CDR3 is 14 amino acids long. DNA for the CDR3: TGCAGTGCTCGAGCGTCAGACCATAATTCACCCCTCCACTTT. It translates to CSARASDHNSPLHF.

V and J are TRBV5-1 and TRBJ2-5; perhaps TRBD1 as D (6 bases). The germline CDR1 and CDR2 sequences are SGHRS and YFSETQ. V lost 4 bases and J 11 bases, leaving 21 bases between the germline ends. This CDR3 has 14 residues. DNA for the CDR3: TGCGCCAGCAGCGGCCGGGACACATACAATGAGCAGTACTTC. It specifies CASSGRDTYNEQYF.

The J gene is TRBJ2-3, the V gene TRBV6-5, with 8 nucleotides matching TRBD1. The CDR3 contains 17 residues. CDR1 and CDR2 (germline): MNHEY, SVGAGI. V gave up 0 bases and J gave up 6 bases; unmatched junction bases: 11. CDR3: CASSYSLQGALRDTQYF. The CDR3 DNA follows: TGTGCCAGCAGTTACTCACTTCAGGGGGCCCTAAGGGATACGCAGTATTTT.

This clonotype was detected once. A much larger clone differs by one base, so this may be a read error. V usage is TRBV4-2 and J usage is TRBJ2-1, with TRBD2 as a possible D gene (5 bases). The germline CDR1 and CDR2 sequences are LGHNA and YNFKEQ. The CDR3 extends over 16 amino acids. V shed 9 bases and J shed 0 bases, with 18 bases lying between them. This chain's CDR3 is CARNLRQGLSYNEQFF. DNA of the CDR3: TGTGCCAGAAACCTCCGGCAAGGACTCTCCTACAATGAGCAGTTCTTC.

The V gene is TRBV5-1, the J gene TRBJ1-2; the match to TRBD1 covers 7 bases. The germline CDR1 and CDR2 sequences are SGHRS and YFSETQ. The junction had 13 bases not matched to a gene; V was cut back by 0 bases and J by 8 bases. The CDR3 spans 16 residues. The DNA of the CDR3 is TGCGCCAGCAGCTTGGCGACTACCTTGGACAGGCGAGGCTACACCTTC. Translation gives CASSLATTLDRRGYTF.

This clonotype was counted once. The CDR3 DNA reads as TGTGCCAGCAGTCCGAGCCGGGACAGGGCCCTCTACGAGCAGTACTTC. It is translated as CASSPSRDRALYEQYF. This sequence joins TRBV27 and TRBJ2-4; TRBD1 aligns across 9 bases. With the DNA end fitting TRBJ2-7 better, the J assignment may be wrong. Germline values: CDR1 MNHEY, CDR2 SMNVEV (reference sequence). The CDR3 has 16 amino acids.

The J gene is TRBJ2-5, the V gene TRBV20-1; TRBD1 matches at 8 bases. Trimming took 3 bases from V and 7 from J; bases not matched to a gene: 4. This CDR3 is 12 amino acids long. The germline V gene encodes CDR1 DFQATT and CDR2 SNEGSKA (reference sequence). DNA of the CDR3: TGCAGTGCTAGCGAACAGGGGGGGACCCAGTACTTC. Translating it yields CSASEQGGTQYF.

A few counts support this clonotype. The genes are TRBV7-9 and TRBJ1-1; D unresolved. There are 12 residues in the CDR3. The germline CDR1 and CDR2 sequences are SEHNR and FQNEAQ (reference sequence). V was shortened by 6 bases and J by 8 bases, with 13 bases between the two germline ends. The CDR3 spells CASRRGEIEAFF. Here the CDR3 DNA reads TGTGCCAGCAGGCGCGGGGAGATAGAAGCTTTCTTT.

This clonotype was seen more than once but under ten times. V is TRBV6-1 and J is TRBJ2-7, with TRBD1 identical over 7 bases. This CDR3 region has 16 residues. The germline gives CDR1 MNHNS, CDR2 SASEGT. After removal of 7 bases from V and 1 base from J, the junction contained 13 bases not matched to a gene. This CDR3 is CASILQGQARSYEQYF. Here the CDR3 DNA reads TGTGCCAGCATCCTTCAAGGACAGGCCAGATCCTACGAGCAGTACTTC.

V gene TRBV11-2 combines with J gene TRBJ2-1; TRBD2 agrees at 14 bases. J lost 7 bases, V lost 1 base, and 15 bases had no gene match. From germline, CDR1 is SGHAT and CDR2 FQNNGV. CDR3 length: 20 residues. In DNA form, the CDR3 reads TGTGCCAGCAGCTTAGCCCCAGGACTAGCGGGAGGAGGGACTAGGAATGAGCAGTTCTTC. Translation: CASSLAPGLAGGGTRNEQFF.

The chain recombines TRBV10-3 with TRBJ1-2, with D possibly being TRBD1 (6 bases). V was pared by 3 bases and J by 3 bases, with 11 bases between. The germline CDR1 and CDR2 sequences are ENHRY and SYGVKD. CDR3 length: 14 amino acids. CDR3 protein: CAISEQGLHYGYTF. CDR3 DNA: TGTGCCATCAGTGAACAGGGACTACACTATGGCTACACCTTC.

In DNA, the CDR3 is TGCGCCAGCAGCCACGGGACAGCCGGGGATTACGAGCAGTACTTC. Amino acids: CASSHGTAGDYEQYF. This rearrangement joins TRBV5-1 to TRBJ2-7, with 7 bases lining up with TRBD1. Germline values: CDR1 SGHRS, CDR2 YFSETQ. V was pared by 4 bases and J by 4 bases, with 11 bases of the junction left unmatched. The CDR3 consists of 15 residues.

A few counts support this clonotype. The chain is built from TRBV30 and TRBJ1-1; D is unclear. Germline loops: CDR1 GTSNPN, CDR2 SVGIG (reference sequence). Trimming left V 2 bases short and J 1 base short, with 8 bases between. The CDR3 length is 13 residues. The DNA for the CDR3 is TGTGCCTGGAGTCTCGGGCAGAACACTGAAGCTTTCTTT. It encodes CAWSLGQNTEAFF.

This CDR3 reads CASSGGPSSYEQYF. The CDR3 nucleotides are TGCGCCAGCAGCGGCGGGCCCAGCTCCTACGAGCAGTACTTC. This chain joins TRBV5-1 and TRBJ2-7; D possibly corresponds to TRBD2 (5 bases). Germline V gives CDR1 SGHRS, CDR2 YFSETQ. The germline V and J ends were trimmed by 4 bases and 0 bases, with 11 bases remaining between them. The CDR3 runs 14 residues. Full variable domain (rest looked up from reference TRBV5-1 and TRBJ2-7): KAGVTQTPRYLIKTRGQQVTLSCSPISGHRSVSWYQQTPGQGLQFLFEYFSETQRNKGNFPGRFSGRQFSNSRSEMNVSTLELGDSALYLCASSGGPSSYEQYFGPGTRLTVT.

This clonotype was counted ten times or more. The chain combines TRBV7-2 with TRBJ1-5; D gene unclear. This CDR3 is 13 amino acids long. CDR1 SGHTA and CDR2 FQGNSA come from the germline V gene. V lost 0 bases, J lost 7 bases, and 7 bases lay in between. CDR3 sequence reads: CASSLALHQPQHF. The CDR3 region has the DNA TGTGCCAGCAGCTTAGCACTTCACCAGCCCCAGCATTTT.

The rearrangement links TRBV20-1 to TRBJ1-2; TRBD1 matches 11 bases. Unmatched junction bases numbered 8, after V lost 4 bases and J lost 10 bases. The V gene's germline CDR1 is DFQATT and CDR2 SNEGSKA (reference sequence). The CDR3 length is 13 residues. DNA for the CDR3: TGCAGTGCTACCCGGACAGGGGGCGGTTACTACACCTTC. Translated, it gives CSATRTGGGYYTF.

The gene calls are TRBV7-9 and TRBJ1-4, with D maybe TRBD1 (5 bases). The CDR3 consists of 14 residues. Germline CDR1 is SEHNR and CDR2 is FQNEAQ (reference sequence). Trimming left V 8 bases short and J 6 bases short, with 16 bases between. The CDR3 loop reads CASDYGGVDEKLFF. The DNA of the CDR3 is TGTGCCAGCGATTATGGGGGTGTTGATGAAAAACTGTTTTTT. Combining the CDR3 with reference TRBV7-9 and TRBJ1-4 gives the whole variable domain DTGVSQNPRHKITKRGQNVTFRCDPISEHNRLYWYRQTLGQGPEFLTYFQNEAQLEKSRLLSDRFSAERPKGSFSTLEIQRTEQGDSAMYLCASDYGGVDEKLFFGSGTQLSVL.

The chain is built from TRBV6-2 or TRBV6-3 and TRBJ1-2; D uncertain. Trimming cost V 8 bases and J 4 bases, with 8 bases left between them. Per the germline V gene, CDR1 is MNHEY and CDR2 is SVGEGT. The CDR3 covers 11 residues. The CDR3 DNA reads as TGTGCCAGCGGGGAGTTCTATGGCTACACCTTC. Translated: CASGEFYGYTF.

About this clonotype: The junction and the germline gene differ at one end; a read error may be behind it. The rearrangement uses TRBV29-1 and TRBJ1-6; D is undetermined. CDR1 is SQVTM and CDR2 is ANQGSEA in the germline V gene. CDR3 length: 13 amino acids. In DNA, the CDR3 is TGCAGCCCCCGAGTTTCCCATAATTCATCCCTCCACTTT. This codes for CSPRVSHNSSLHF.

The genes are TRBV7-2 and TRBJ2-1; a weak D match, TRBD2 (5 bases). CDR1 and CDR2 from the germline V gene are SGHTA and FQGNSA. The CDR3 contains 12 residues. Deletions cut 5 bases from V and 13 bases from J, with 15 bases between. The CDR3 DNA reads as TGTGCCAGCAGCCTACGGGGTACGGCCCAGTTCTTC. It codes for CASSLRGTAQFF. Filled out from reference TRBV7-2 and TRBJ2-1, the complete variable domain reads GAGVSQSPSNKVTEKGKDVELRCDPISGHTALYWYRQSLGQGLEFLIYFQGNSAPDKSGLPSDRFSAERTGGSVSTLTIQRTQQEDSAVYLCASSLRGTAQFFGPGTRLTVL.

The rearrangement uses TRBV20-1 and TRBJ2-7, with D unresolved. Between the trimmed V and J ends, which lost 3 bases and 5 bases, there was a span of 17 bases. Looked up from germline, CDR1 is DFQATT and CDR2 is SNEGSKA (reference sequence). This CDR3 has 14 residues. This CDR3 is CSASPGRLLDEQYF. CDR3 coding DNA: TGCAGTGCTAGCCCTGGTCGGCTTTTGGACGAGCAGTACTTC.

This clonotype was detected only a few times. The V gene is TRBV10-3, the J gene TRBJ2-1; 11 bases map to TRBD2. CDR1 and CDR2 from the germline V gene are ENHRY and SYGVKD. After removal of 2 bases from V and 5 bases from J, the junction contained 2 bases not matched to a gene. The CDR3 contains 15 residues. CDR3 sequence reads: CAISEAGLADNEQFF. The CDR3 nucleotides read TGTGCCATCAGTGAGGCGGGACTAGCGGACAATGAGCAGTTCTTC.

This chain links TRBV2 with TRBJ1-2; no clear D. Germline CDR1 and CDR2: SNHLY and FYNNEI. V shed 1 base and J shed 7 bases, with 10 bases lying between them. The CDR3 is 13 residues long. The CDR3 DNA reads TGTGCCAGCAGTGAAGTTAAAGGGCTTGGCTACACCTTC. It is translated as CASSEVKGLGYTF.

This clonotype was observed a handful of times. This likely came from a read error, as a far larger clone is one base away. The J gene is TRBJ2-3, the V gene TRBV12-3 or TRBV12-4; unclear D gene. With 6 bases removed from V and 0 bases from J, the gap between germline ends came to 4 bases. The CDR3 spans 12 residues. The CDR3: CASRFSTDTQYF. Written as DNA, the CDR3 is TGTGCCAGCAGATTTAGCACAGATACGCAGTATTTT.

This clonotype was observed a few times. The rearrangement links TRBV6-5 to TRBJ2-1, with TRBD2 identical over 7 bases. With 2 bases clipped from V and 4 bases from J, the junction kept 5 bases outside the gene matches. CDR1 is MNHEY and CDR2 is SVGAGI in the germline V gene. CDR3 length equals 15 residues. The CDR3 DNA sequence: TGTGCCAGCAGTTACACGGGAGGACCTTACAATGAGCAGTTCTTC. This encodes CASSYTGGPYNEQFF.